This is a list of T cell receptor beta chains from one sample in a study of blood T cell repertoires in COVID-19. Here immunoSEQ multiplex PCR was the method, and the copy in TCRdb shows in-frame clones only, minus some. Of 300,000 to 400,000 clones in the sample, 85% to 90% were seen once. The sequenced sample consisted of PBMCs or T cells enriched from blood (not recorded which). The receptors here all came from a man aged 18 to 30 who had recovered from COVID-19. Each CDR3 is given with its conserved first and last residue. The order of the fields is V gene, clone size, D gene, J gene, CDR3 DNA, CDR3 protein. D genes are given only for firm matches. Clone size is shown for a subset of rows, as once, few, many or a class of expanded clone.

>TRBV18|NA|NA|TRBJ1-5
TGTGCCAGCGCTACAGGAGGGGCGGATCAGCCCCAGCATTTT
CASATGGADQPQHF
>TRBV2|NA|NA|TRBJ1-6
TGTGCCAGCAGTGAAAAGCCCCCAAACCTTAGCTCCTATAATTCACCCCTCCACTTT
CASSEKPPNLSSYNSPLHF
>TRBV18|NA|NA|TRBJ2-3
TGTGCCAGCTCACCCGTAGCGGACTACACAGATACGCAGTATTTT
CASSPVADYTDTQYF
>TRBV5-5|few|NA|TRBJ1-1
TGTGCCAGCAGCTTGGCTGCAGGAACCCAGGGGGCTTTCTTT
CASSLAAGTQGAFF
>TRBV27|NA|NA|TRBJ2-7
TGTGCCAGCAGTTTGCTTAACAGGGACCCCTACGAGCAGTACTTC
CASSLLNRDPYEQYF
>TRBV9|NA|NA|TRBJ1-5
TGTGCCAGCAGCGTAGAAGGAGACAATCAGCCCCAGCATTTT
CASSVEGDNQPQHF
>TRBV2|NA|NA|TRBJ2-7
TGTGCCAGCAGTGACGGGGACACATCCTACGAGCAGTACTTC
CASSDGDTSYEQYF
>TRBV12-3/TRBV12-4|NA|NA|TRBJ1-2
TGTGCCAGCAGTAGTCTCCGAGCCTATGGCTACACCTTC
CASSSLRAYGYTF
>TRBV2|NA|NA|TRBJ1-5
TGTGCCAGCAGGCCCAACAGGTATAGCAATCAGCCCCAGCATTTT
CASRPNRYSNQPQHF
>TRBV7-2|NA|TRBD2|TRBJ2-5
TGTGCCAGCAGCTTAGCCGGGCTAGCGGGAGGGCAGACCCAGTACTTC
CASSLAGLAGGQTQYF
>TRBV3-1/TRBV3-2|NA|NA|TRBJ2-7
TGTGCCAGCAGCCAGGGACTCCCAACCTACGAGCAGTACTTC
CASSQGLPTYEQYF
>TRBV5-8|NA|NA|TRBJ1-5
TGTGCCAGCAGCTGGGGAGTTCAGCCCCAGCATTTT
CASSWGVQPQHF
>TRBV7-9|few|NA|TRBJ1-2
TGTGCCAGCAGCTTAGAAGACAGCTATGGCTACACCTTC
CASSLEDSYGYTF
>TRBV10-3|NA|TRBD1|TRBJ2-7
TGTGCCATCAGTGGACAGGGAGTACCCTACGAGCAGTACTTC
CAISGQGVPYEQYF
>TRBV7-2|NA|TRBD1|TRBJ1-6
TGTGCCAGCAGCGCCCGGACAGGGGGCTATAATTCACCCCTCCACTTT
CASSARTGGYNSPLHF
>TRBV10-3|once|NA|TRBJ1-3
TGTGCCATCAAGGAGCTCTCTGGAAACACCATATATTTT
CAIKELSGNTIYF
>TRBV9|NA|NA|TRBJ1-5
TGTGCCAGCAGCCGTGGGCAGGGCGCTAATCAGCCCCAGCATTTT
CASSRGQGANQPQHF
>TRBV4-3|once|NA|TRBJ2-3
TGCGCCAGCAGCCAAATGGGAGCAGATACGCAGTATTTT
CASSQMGADTQYF
>TRBV12-3/TRBV12-4|NA|NA|TRBJ1-1
TGTGCCAGCAGTTTAGGGCAATATACTGAAGCTTTCTTT
CASSLGQYTEAFF
>TRBV5-6|NA|NA|TRBJ1-1
TGTGCCAGCAGCTTGTTCAGGGGAAGCACTGAAGCTTTCTTT
CASSLFRGSTEAFF
>TRBV30|NA|NA|TRBJ1-3
TGTGCCTGGAGTGTAGGAGGGAGCTCTGGAAACACCATATATTTT
CAWSVGGSSGNTIYF
>TRBV30|NA|NA|TRBJ1-1
TGTGCCTGGAGTCCTATGAGTGTAACTGAAGCTTTCTTT
CAWSPMSVTEAFF
>TRBV18|NA|NA|TRBJ1-2
TGTGCCAGCTCACCCCAGCTGAGCAGGACACAGGGCTACACCTTC
CASSPQLSRTQGYTF
>TRBV7-3|NA|TRBD2|TRBJ2-1
TGTGCCAGCAGCTTAAGCCAAGCGGGAGGGTACAATGAGCAGTTCTTC
CASSLSQAGGYNEQFF
>TRBV27|NA|NA|TRBJ2-3
TGTGCCAGCATCCGAGTGGGCGGGACCAAAGATACGCAGTATTTT
CASIRVGGTKDTQYF
>TRBV3-1/TRBV3-2|NA|NA|TRBJ1-1
TGTGCCAGCAGCCAGTTGTCGGGGACTGAAGCTTTCTTT
CASSQLSGTEAFF
>TRBV10-3|NA|TRBD1|TRBJ2-1
TGTGCCATCAGTGCGGGACAGGGGGATTCGTTCTTC
CAISAGQGDSFF
>TRBV6-5|NA|NA|TRBJ1-1
TGTGCCAGCAGTTCCGGTACTGAAGCTTTCTTT
CASSSGTEAFF
>TRBV21-1|NA|NA|TRBJ2-2
TGTGCCAGCTCAAAAAGTCTTAAGGGAGGGGACAGGGCAACCGGGGAGCTGTTTTTT
CASSKSLKGGDRATGELFF
>TRBV19|NA|TRBD1|TRBJ1-4
TGTGCCAGTAGCCGCCGGACAGGGGTCACTAATGAAAAACTGTTTTTT
CASSRRTGVTNEKLFF
>TRBV29-1|NA|TRBD2|TRBJ2-5
TGCAGCGCCGGGACTAGCGGGGGGGTTGAGACCCAGTACTTC
CSAGTSGGVETQYF
>TRBV29-1|once|NA|TRBJ1-2
TGCAGCGTTGAAAGAGGGAGCTATGGCTACACCTTC
CSVERGSYGYTF
>TRBV7-8|NA|NA|TRBJ2-6
TGTGCCAGCAGCTTAGCGTACGGGGGCTCTGGGGCCAACGTCCTGACTTTC
CASSLAYGGSGANVLTF
>TRBV15|NA|TRBD2|TRBJ2-7
TGTGCCACCAGCAGGGAAGCGGGATTCTCCTACGAGCAGTACTTC
CATSREAGFSYEQYF
>TRBV9|NA|NA|TRBJ1-2
TGTGCCAGCAGCCCCCCAGGAAACACCCGTTTGGTCTATGGCTACACCTTC
CASSPPGNTRLVYGYTF
>TRBV30|few|NA|TRBJ2-5
TGTGCCTGGAGTGTTGGGGGGACAGTGGAGACCCAGTACTTC
CAWSVGGTVETQYF
>TRBV18|NA|TRBD1|TRBJ1-5
TGTGCCAGCTCACCGAAACCGGGACAGGGTTATAGCAATCAGCCCCAGCATTTT
CASSPKPGQGYSNQPQHF
>TRBV6-5|NA|TRBD1|TRBJ2-1
TGTGCCAGCAGTTACGAGGACAGGGACGATGAGCAGTTCTTC
CASSYEDRDDEQFF
>TRBV28|NA|NA|TRBJ1-6
TGTGCCAGCAGTTTATCTGGAGAAGGCTATAATTCACCCCTCCACTTT
CASSLSGEGYNSPLHF
>TRBV28|NA|TRBD1|TRBJ1-1
TGTGCCAGCAGTCCCCCGGGACAGGGGGCGCGTACTGAAGCTTTCTTT
CASSPPGQGARTEAFF
>TRBV6-5|NA|NA|TRBJ1-1
TGTGCCACCGCACGGACAGTGAACACTGAAGCTTTCTTT
CATARTVNTEAFF
>TRBV3-1/TRBV3-2|once|NA|TRBJ1-5
TGTGCCAGCAGCGTGCAGAACAATCAGCCCCAGCATTTT
CASSVQNNQPQHF